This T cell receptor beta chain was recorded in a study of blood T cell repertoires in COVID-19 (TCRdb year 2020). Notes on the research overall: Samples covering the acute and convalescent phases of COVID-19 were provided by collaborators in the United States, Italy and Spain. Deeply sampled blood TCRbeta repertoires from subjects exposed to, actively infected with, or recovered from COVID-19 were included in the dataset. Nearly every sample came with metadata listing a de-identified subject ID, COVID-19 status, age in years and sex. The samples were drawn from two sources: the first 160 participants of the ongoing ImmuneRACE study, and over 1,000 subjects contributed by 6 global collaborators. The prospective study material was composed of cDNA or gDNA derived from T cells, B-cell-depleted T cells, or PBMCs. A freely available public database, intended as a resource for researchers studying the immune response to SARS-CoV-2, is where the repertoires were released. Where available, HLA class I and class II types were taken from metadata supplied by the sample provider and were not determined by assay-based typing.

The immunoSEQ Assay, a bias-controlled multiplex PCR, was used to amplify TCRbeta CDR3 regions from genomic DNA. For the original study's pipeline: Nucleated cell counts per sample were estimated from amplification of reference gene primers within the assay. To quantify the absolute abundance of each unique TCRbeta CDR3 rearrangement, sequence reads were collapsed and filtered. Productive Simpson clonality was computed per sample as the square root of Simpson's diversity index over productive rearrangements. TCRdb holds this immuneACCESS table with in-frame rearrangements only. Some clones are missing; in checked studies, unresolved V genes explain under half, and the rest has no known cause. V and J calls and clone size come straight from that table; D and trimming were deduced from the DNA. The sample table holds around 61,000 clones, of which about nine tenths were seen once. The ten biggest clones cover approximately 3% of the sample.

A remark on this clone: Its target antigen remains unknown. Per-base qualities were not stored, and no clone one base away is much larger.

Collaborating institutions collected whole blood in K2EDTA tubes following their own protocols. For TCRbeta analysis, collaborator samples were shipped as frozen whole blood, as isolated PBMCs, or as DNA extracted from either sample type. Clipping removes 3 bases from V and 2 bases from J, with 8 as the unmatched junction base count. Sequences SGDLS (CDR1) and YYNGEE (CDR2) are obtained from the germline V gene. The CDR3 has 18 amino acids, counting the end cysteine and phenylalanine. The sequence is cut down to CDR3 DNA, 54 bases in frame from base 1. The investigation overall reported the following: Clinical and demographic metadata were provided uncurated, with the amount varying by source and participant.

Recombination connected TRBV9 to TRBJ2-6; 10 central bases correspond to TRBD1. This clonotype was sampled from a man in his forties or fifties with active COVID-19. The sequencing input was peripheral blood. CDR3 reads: CASSARDRGITGANVLTF. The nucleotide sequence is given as TGTGCCAGCAGCGCCCGGGACAGGGGTATAACTGGGGCCAACGTCCTGACTTTC.